The T cell receptor (beta chain) under discussion was sequenced for a study of shared clonotypes between healthy human individuals. The test was conducted at deep level. Sequencing used immunoSEQ multiplex PCR; TCRdb keeps in-frame clones, though not all of them. Seen here are approximately 640,000 clones, about two thirds observed once, and the top ten hold under 2%. This CDR3 has 14 amino acids. After removal of 6 bases from V and 4 bases from J, the junction contained 9 bases not matched to a gene. Germline loops: CDR1 SQVTM, CDR2 ANQGSEA. All donors qualified as healthy HIV-negative adults and had experienced no recent acute infections or vaccinations. All the donors were Caucasian adults who lived in Nashville, Tennessee. About this clone: Antigen unknown.

The study's findings and limits: Naive subsets tended to show greater estimated richness than memory subsets.

What was sequenced was memory CD4+ T cells sorted from blood. Subset here: CD45RA-negative fraction. This rearrangement joins TRBV29-1 to TRBJ2-1; 7 bases align to TRBD2. This TCR was recovered from a woman aged 30 to 39 in good health. CDR3 bases: TGCAGCGTACCCCGGGACTATACATACAATGAGCAGTTCTTC. Translating gives CSVPRDYTYNEQFF.